This entry features one TCR beta chain sequence. These data originate in a study of blood T cell repertoires in COVID-19. For the study at large: The United States, Italy and Spain supplied acute and convalescent COVID-19 samples. T cells, B-cell-depleted T cells, or PBMCs supplied cDNA or gDNA.

This CDR3 comprises 14 residues. Trimming removed 3 bases at V and 1 base at J, with 8 bases between. Germline CDR1 and CDR2: SGHTA and FQGNSA. Original analysis: Reference gene primer amplification gave estimated nucleated cell counts. Only in-frame clones appear in the TCRdb table, and some are missing; sequencing was by immunoSEQ multiplex PCR. V, J and clone size were drawn from that table, and D and trimming were deduced from the DNA. Of around 140,000 clones in the sample, about 90% were seen once. The sequenced sample was peripheral blood. The source of this sequence is a man aged 55 to 69 with active or convalescent COVID-19. This chain links TRBV7-2 with TRBJ2-3; perhaps TRBD1 as D (5 bases). CDR3 protein: CASSFSQGTDTQYF. The CDR3 DNA reads as TGTGCCAGCAGCTTCTCACAGGGCACAGATACGCAGTATTTT.